The clone carrying this T cell receptor (beta chain) was counted ten times or more. The antigen is unknown. The record originates from a study of T cells in Graves' hyperthyroidism and ophthalmopathy. Participants, patients aged 18 to 65, had newly diagnosed hyperthyroidism with a duration under 2 months. Findings and caveats of the study: Onset of ophthalmopathy came a median around 6.2 months after the model predicted it.

It was RNA transcripts that yielded the amplified TCR beta CDR3 regions. When the TCR CDR3 underwent first-round RT-PCR, the HTBI primer set was used. TCRdb ran MiXCR on the multiplex PCR reads and lists one entry per CDR3 protein. The sample yields over 250,000 distinct CDR3 sequences, 25% seen once. Deletions cut 1 base from V and 6 bases from J, with 6 bases between. Per the germline V gene, CDR1 is LNHDA and CDR2 is SQIVND (reference sequence). CDR3 size: 12 residues. Specimen: blood. The chain employs TRBV19 and TRBJ1-1; no clear D gene. The receptor was derived from a man in his forties with Graves' hyperthyroidism that later progressed to Graves' ophthalmopathy. DNA of the CDR3: TGTGCCAGTAGTATAGGAGGCTCTGAAGCTTTCTTT. This sequence encodes CASSIGGSEAFF.